The rows below give T cell receptor beta chains drawn from one sample of a study of regulatory T cells in long-lasting Graves disease. TCRdb analysed the multiplex PCR reads with MiXCR anew, one entry per CDR3 protein. The sample carries nearly 350,000 distinct CDR3 sequences, roughly a fifth recorded once. This sample comprised peripheral blood mononuclear cells (PBMCs), obtained when the disease was refractory, from a patient treated with antithyroid drugs. These receptor sequences come from a female donor with Graves disease. The CDR3 runs from the conserved cysteine through the conserved F or W. The D gene is left open where the match is weak. The size entry is marked missing in some rows and otherwise reads once, few, many or a size class.

d_call j_call v_call clone_size cdr3_nt cdr3_aa
TRBD1 TRBJ1-2 TRBV7-2 many TGTGCCAGCAGCTTAGGGGACAGGGAAAACTATGGCTACACCTTC CASSLGDRENYGYTF
TRBD1 TRBJ1-4 TRBV5-1 many TGCGCCAGCAGCCCGACAGGGACCTATGAAAAACTGTTTTTT CASSPTGTYEKLFF
TRBD2 TRBJ2-7 TRBV20-1 few TGCAGTGCTAGTAGCGGGAAATACGAGCAGTACTTC CSASSGKYEQYF
- TRBJ2-5 TRBV14 - TGTGCCAGCAGCCAAGGCTACGAGACCCAGTACTTC CASSQGYETQYF
TRBD1 TRBJ1-6 TRBV28 medium-sized TGTGCCAGCAGGGCCGGGACAGCCTGGTCACCCCTCCACTTT CASRAGTAWSPLHF
- TRBJ2-4 TRBV7-3 many TGTGCCAGCAGCCAACTAAAGACAGAGAACATTCAGTACTTC CASSQLKTENIQYF
- TRBJ1-1 TRBV27 many TGTGCCAGCTCCAGGGGACAAAAGAACACTGAAGCTTTCTTT CASSRGQKNTEAFF
TRBD1 TRBJ1-5 TRBV5-8 - TGTGCCAGCAGCTTGGCACGAACGAGGACAGGGTTTCGTCAGCCCCAGCATTTT CASSLARTRTGFRQPQHF
- TRBJ2-5 TRBV15 many TGTGCCACCAGCACGGAGTTACAGGGCGAGGAGACCCAGTACTTC CATSTELQGEETQYF
- TRBJ2-5 TRBV7-6 few TGTGCCAGCAGCAGGCAGCTTCAAGAGACCCAGTACTTC CASSRQLQETQYF
- TRBJ2-5 TRBV12-3/TRBV12-4 many TGTGCCAGCAGTCCGCGTACCGGGGCCCAGTACTTC CASSPRTGAQYF
- TRBJ2-7 TRBV6-2/TRBV6-3 - TGTGCCAGCAGTTTTGACAGAGAGCAGTACTTC CASSFDREQYF
- TRBJ2-7 TRBV5-1 - TGCGCCAGCAGCGGACCTCCGAACGAGCAGTACTTC CASSGPPNEQYF
TRBD1 TRBJ2-7 TRBV12-5 many TGTGCTAGTGGTTCAGAAGACAGGGGCTCCTACGAGCAGTACTTC CASGSEDRGSYEQYF
- TRBJ2-7 TRBV12-3/TRBV12-4 many TGTGCCAGCAGCCCGGGACACATAGCCTACGAGCAGTACTTC CASSPGHIAYEQYF
- TRBJ1-6 TRBV5-1 few TGCGCCAGCAGCTTGGGAGCCAGCTCCTTGGGGTCCCTCCACTTT CASSLGASSLGSLHF
- TRBJ1-5 TRBV28 - TGTGCCAGCAGTTTAAACCCCAGGGTGGGGCAGCCCCAGCATTTT CASSLNPRVGQPQHF
- TRBJ2-7 TRBV5-1 many TGCGCCAGCAGCTGGGAGGTTGGAGTCGGGCCTACTGGCGAGCAGTACTTC CASSWEVGVGPTGEQYF
TRBD1 TRBJ1-6 TRBV2 many TGTGCCAGCAGGGAGGGGGCAGAATCACCCCTCCACTTT CASREGAESPLHF
TRBD1 TRBJ1-6 TRBV5-6 - TGTGCCAGCAGGCCGACAGGGAGGGGCTATAATTCACCCCTCCACTTT CASRPTGRGYNSPLHF
- TRBJ1-1 TRBV11-2 - TGTGCCAGCAGCTTCCCTAGGGCTGAAGCTTTCTTT CASSFPRAEAFF
- TRBJ1-5 TRBV5-8 - TGTGCCAGCAGCTTGCTAAGGGGAGGCAATCAGCCCCAGCATTTT CASSLLRGGNQPQHF
TRBD1 TRBJ2-5 TRBV7-8 many TGTGCCAGCAGCTTAGTCCTGACAGGGGATGGGGAGACCCAGTACTTC CASSLVLTGDGETQYF
- TRBJ1-1 TRBV11-2 few TGTGCCAGCAGTTTGCAGGGAAGTGAGATTGAAGCTTTCTTT CASSLQGSEIEAFF
- TRBJ1-5 TRBV19 - TGTGCCAGTAGTACGCGACGGCGGTCGGGCAATCAGCCCCAGCATTTT CASSTRRRSGNQPQHF
TRBD2 TRBJ2-7 TRBV20-1 few TGCAGTGCTAGGGGGACTATTTCCTACGAGCAGTACTTC CSARGTISYEQYF
TRBD1 TRBJ1-2 TRBV5-1 few TGCGCCAGCAGCTTCGGACAGGTCTATGGCTACACCTTC CASSFGQVYGYTF
- TRBJ1-2 TRBV6-5 - TGTGCCAGCAGTTACTCTCCGTACTCGTTCCGCGAGTCTAACTATGGCTACACCTTC CASSYSPYSFRESNYGYTF
- TRBJ2-5 TRBV12-3/TRBV12-4 many TGTGCCAGCAGTCCACTAGTGCCTGGGGAGACCCAGTACTTC CASSPLVPGETQYF
TRBD1 TRBJ2-4 TRBV20-1 - TGCAGTGCTGACGAGAGAGGGAAACAGGGGTCGGCCAAAAACATTCAGTACTTC CSADERGKQGSAKNIQYF
- TRBJ1-1 TRBV3-1 few TGTGCCAGCAGCCAACCCCGGGCGGGGACTGAAGCTTTCTTT CASSQPRAGTEAFF
- TRBJ1-1 TRBV29-1 many TGCAGCCAGGGACCGCCGAACACTGAAGCTTTCTTT CSQGPPNTEAFF
TRBD2 TRBJ2-3 TRBV20-1 - TGCAGTGCCTGTCTAGCGGGAGATCCAGATACGCAGTATTTT CSACLAGDPDTQYF
TRBD2 TRBJ2-4 TRBV20-1 - TGCAGTGCTGCCTTGGGGACACTAGCGGGGGGAGCCAAAAACATTCAGTACTTC CSAALGTLAGGAKNIQYF
TRBD1 TRBJ1-1 TRBV7-9 - TGTGCCAGCAGCTCTCACGGACAGGGTCTAAGGAACACTGAAGCTTTCTTT CASSSHGQGLRNTEAFF
- TRBJ1-6 TRBV9 few TGTGCCAGCAGCGGGGGCCTGGGGAATTCACCCCTCCACTTT CASSGGLGNSPLHF
- TRBJ1-1 TRBV12-3/TRBV12-4 - TGTGCCAGCAGCCAAGTGGGATATAAGAACACTGAAGCTTTCTTT CASSQVGYKNTEAFF
TRBD2 TRBJ2-5 TRBV6-1 many TGTGCCAGCAGTCGTGGACTAGCGGGAGGCGGGGAGACCCAGTACTTC CASSRGLAGGGETQYF
- TRBJ2-5 TRBV7-6 few TGTGCCAGCAGCCAGCAGGGTCTCGCAGAGACCCAGTACTTC CASSQQGLAETQYF
TRBD1 TRBJ1-4 TRBV20-1 many TGCAGTGCTCACCCGAGGGGGCGATCTAATGAAAAACTGTTTTTT CSAHPRGRSNEKLFF
- TRBJ2-3 TRBV7-9 few TGTGCCAGCAGCTTAGCGAAAACCACAGATACGCAGTATTTT CASSLAKTTDTQYF
TRBD1 TRBJ2-1 TRBV28 few TGTGCCAGCAGTCAGACAGGGGGCGAGCACAATGAGCAGTTCTTC CASSQTGGEHNEQFF
- TRBJ1-1 TRBV29-1 few TGCAGCGCTCCATCGGACAGCTCTACTGCTTTCTTT CSAPSDSSTAFF
- TRBJ1-5 TRBV2 many TGTGCCAGCACCTTGTATAGCAATCAGCCCCAGCATTTT CASTLYSNQPQHF
TRBD1 TRBJ1-1 TRBV7-9 few TGTGCCAGCAGCCCACAGGGGGACCGGTGGACTGGAGCTTTCTTT CASSPQGDRWTGAFF
- TRBJ1-2 TRBV29-1 - TGCAGCGTTCTAGGACAATTAAACTATGGCTACACCTTC CSVLGQLNYGYTF
- TRBJ2-5 TRBV7-9 - TGTGCCAGCGGCCCCTCAAGGGTGGAGACCCAGTACTTC CASGPSRVETQYF
- TRBJ2-7 TRBV18 many TGTGCCAGCTCACCGGCGGTCTCCTACGAGCAGTACTTC CASSPAVSYEQYF
- TRBJ1-6 TRBV4-1 - TGCGCCAGCAGCCAAGGAAACCCTCACAGCACCCTCCACTTT CASSQGNPHSTLHF
TRBD2 TRBJ2-7 TRBV27 - TGTGCCAGCAGCCTAGCGGGAGGGTCCTGCGAGCAGTACTTC CASSLAGGSCEQYF
- TRBJ2-7 TRBV27 - TGTGCCAGCAGTCAGCATGGGAGCGGAGGCGAGCAGTACTTC CASSQHGSGGEQYF
TRBD1 TRBJ1-1 TRBV19 - TGTGCCAGTAACAGGGGGCAGGACACTGAAGCTTTCTTT CASNRGQDTEAFF
TRBD1 TRBJ1-5 TRBV9 - TGTGCCAGCAGCTCAAGCTGGGGACAGATTAGCAATCAGCCCCAGCATTTT CASSSSWGQISNQPQHF
- TRBJ1-2 TRBV7-3 many TGTGCCAGCAGCCCGGGAGAGGGTAACTATGGCTACACCTTC CASSPGEGNYGYTF
- TRBJ2-2 TRBV2 - TGTGCCAGCAGTGAATGGGCCCCGAGGGACACCGGGGAGCTGTTTTTT CASSEWAPRDTGELFF
- TRBJ1-6 TRBV3-1 - TGTGCCAGCAGCCAGGGAAGGAGGAATTCACCCCTCCACTTT CASSQGRRNSPLHF